This T cell receptor (beta chain) appears in the sequencing data of a study of cytomegalovirus exposure and HLA in healthy donors. Study context: Among the 300 to 450 genotyped donors, 81% were placed in the Caucasian-associated ancestry cluster.

The CDR3 consists of 18 residues. Germline lookup yields CDR1 LNHDA and CDR2 SQIVND (reference sequence). V lost 5 bases and J lost 3; bases outside the gene matches: 10. This clone was counted only a few times. 60 Vbeta and 13 Jbeta primers were used in PCR. Method: immunoSEQ multiplex PCR; TCRdb's copy keeps in-frame clones and lacks some. The sample gives 200,000 to 300,000 clones, just under 80% of which show up once; around 0.45% is in the top ten. V is TRBV19 and J is TRBJ2-2; TRBD2 aligns across 12 bases. This sequence originates from a boy between 10 and 17 years old in good health and CMV-seronegative. The sample consisted of PBMCs. The CDR3 loop is CASSPRTSGIAYTGELFF. The CDR3 nucleotides read TGTGCCAGTAGTCCTCGGACTAGCGGGATCGCCTACACCGGGGAGCTGTTTTTT.